This is a list of T cell receptor beta chains from one sample in a study of Tregs in tolerant kidney transplant recipients. The table came from immunoSEQ multiplex PCR; TCRdb's copy has only in-frame clones and leaves some out. The sample consists of about 3,900 clones, approximately 83% of them appearing once. Here the sequenced sample was Tregs from blood, taken before the transplant. The source is a human donor who received a combined kidney and bone marrow transplant. Both conserved end residues are part of each CDR3. The D gene is left open where the match is weak. Clone size appears in some rows only: once, few, many, or a class for an expanded clone.

>TRBV6-6|TRBD1|TRBJ1-4|NA
TGTGCCAGCAGTATCGGACAGGGAGCTGAAAAACTGTTTTTT
CASSIGQGAEKLFF
>TRBV5-1|NA|TRBJ1-2|few
TGCGCCAGCAGCTTGGAGGCGGGGGGCTATGGCTACACCTTC
CASSLEAGGYGYTF
>TRBV2|NA|TRBJ2-5|NA
TGTGCCAGCAGTGAAGAGGGGTCCTACCAAGAGACCCAGTACTTC
CASSEEGSYQETQYF
>TRBV19|TRBD1|TRBJ2-7|NA
TGTGCCAGTAGACTCGGGACAGGGTCAGGGGAGCAGTACTTC
CASRLGTGSGEQYF
>TRBV7-2|TRBD2|TRBJ2-1|NA
TGTGCCAGCAGCGTGACTAGCGGGACCTACAATGAGCAGTTCTTC
CASSVTSGTYNEQFF
>TRBV5-1|NA|TRBJ2-7|NA
TGCGCCAGCAGCTTATTAAGCGGCCCCTACGAGCAGTACTTC
CASSLLSGPYEQYF
>TRBV7-2|NA|TRBJ1-1|NA
TGTGCCAGCAGCTCGCAGGGCTCTGCGAACACTGAAGCTTTCTTT
CASSSQGSANTEAFF
>TRBV5-4|TRBD1|TRBJ1-2|NA
TGTGCCAGCAGCGCGGGACAGGAGAACTATGGCTACACCTTC
CASSAGQENYGYTF
>TRBV5-1|NA|TRBJ1-4|NA
TGCGCCAGCAGCTCCCTCGACAGCTCTCGTGGGAATGAAAAACTGTTTTTT
CASSSLDSSRGNEKLFF
>TRBV6-6|NA|TRBJ2-7|few
TGTGCCAGCAGAGACAGATACTCCTACGAGCAGTACTTC
CASRDRYSYEQYF
>TRBV7-8|NA|TRBJ1-1|NA
TGTGCCAGCATCAGGAGGGGAAACACTGAAGCTTTCTTT
CASIRRGNTEAFF
>TRBV28|TRBD1|TRBJ2-7|NA
TGTGCCAGCAGCCACAGAAGGGGGCGGAGGGAGCAGTACTTC
CASSHRRGRREQYF
>TRBV7-6|TRBD1|TRBJ1-4|NA
TGTGCCAGCAGCTCCAACAGGGGGTCTGAAAAACTGTTTTTT
CASSSNRGSEKLFF
>TRBV4-3|TRBD1|TRBJ2-7|once
TGCGCCAGCAGCCAGTACGGGACAGGCTTTGACGAGCAGTACTTC
CASSQYGTGFDEQYF
>TRBV30|TRBD2|TRBJ2-7|NA
TGTGCCTGGAGTGCCCCGACACTAGCGGGGGTTCGGTACGAGCAGTACTTC
CAWSAPTLAGVRYEQYF
>TRBV9|TRBD2|TRBJ2-1|once
TGTGCCAGCAGCGGGACTAGCGGGAGCTCCTACAATGAGCAGTTCTTC
CASSGTSGSSYNEQFF
>TRBV27|NA|TRBJ1-1|NA
TGTGCCAGCAGTTCAGTGGCAGGGGACGTCGACAAAGGTGGAACTGAAGCTTTCTTT
CASSSVAGDVDKGGTEAFF
>TRBV9|NA|TRBJ2-1|NA
TGTGCCAGCAGCGTAGGCCCCGGGAGCGGGTCCTACAATGAGCAGTTCTTC
CASSVGPGSGSYNEQFF
>TRBV19|TRBD1|TRBJ1-5|NA
TGTGCCAGTAGTAACCCGGGACAGATTGTATCCCAGCATTTT
CASSNPGQIVSQHF
>TRBV11-3|NA|TRBJ2-2|few
TGTGCCAGCAGCCCCCGGAGCACCGGGGAGCTGTTTTTT
CASSPRSTGELFF
>TRBV27|TRBD1|TRBJ1-5|NA
TGTGCCAGCAGTTTATCAATGACCGGGACAGGGTTCAATCAGCCCCAGCATTTT
CASSLSMTGTGFNQPQHF
>TRBV19|TRBD1|TRBJ1-5|NA
TGTGCCAGTAGTATAATGTCAGGGGGCGATCAGCCCCAGCATTTT
CASSIMSGGDQPQHF
>TRBV5-1|NA|TRBJ1-4|NA
TGCGCCAGCAGCTTGGAGGGCAGGGGCGCTGAAAAACTGTTTTTT
CASSLEGRGAEKLFF
>TRBV2|NA|TRBJ2-2|NA
TGTGCCAGCAGTGCACGGGCGAACACCGGGGAGCTGTTTTTT
CASSARANTGELFF
>TRBV11-2|NA|TRBJ2-1|NA
TGTGCCAGCAGCTTTGGGCGGGTTCCTTACAATGAGCAGTTCTTC
CASSFGRVPYNEQFF
>TRBV7-2|NA|TRBJ2-3|NA
TGTGCCAGCAGCTTAGCCCGTCGGTTGGTAGGGGGTACAGATACGCAGTATTTT
CASSLARRLVGGTDTQYF
>TRBV15|TRBD1|TRBJ1-1|few
TGTGCCACCAGCACCGAAACAGGGGGCCAGGCTTTCTTT
CATSTETGGQAFF
>TRBV7-6|NA|TRBJ2-6|NA
TGTGCCAGCAGCTTAGTCGGTCTCTCTGGGGCCAACGTCCTGACTTTC
CASSLVGLSGANVLTF
>TRBV29-1|TRBD2|TRBJ2-3|NA
TGCAGCGTTCAAGACTTGGGACTAGCCAGAGATACGCAGTATTTT
CSVQDLGLARDTQYF
>TRBV28|TRBD1|TRBJ1-4|NA
TGTGCCAGCAGTTTGACAGGGGCTGCAACTAATGAAAAACTGTTTTTT
CASSLTGAATNEKLFF
>TRBV19|TRBD2|TRBJ2-5|NA
TGTGCCAGTAGTATCGGACTAGCGGGAAAAGAGACCCAGTACTTC
CASSIGLAGKETQYF
>TRBV6-5|NA|TRBJ2-7|NA
TGTGCCAGCAGTTACGGGCGGGGCCGCTCCTACGAGCAGTACTTC
CASSYGRGRSYEQYF
>TRBV28|NA|TRBJ2-7|NA
TGTGCCAGCAGTTTAGGCAGTTCCTACGAGCAGTACTTC
CASSLGSSYEQYF
>TRBV6-6|TRBD1|TRBJ1-1|NA
TGTGCCAGCAGTTACTCGACAGGGTACCGGAACACTGAAGCTTTCTTT
CASSYSTGYRNTEAFF
>TRBV11-2|NA|TRBJ2-5|NA
TGTGCCAGCAGCTTAGGGGGCAGGGCCCAAGAGACCCAGTACTTC
CASSLGGRAQETQYF
>TRBV10-3|NA|TRBJ1-1|NA
TGTGCCATCGGGGCAGGGGTAGAGACTGAAGCTTTCTTT
CAIGAGVETEAFF
>TRBV28|NA|TRBJ1-5|NA
TGTGCCAGCAGTTTGGGGGGTCCCAATCAGCCCCAGCATTTT
CASSLGGPNQPQHF
>TRBV28|TRBD2|TRBJ2-7|NA
TGTGCCTTCTCCCCTAGCGGGACCTACGAGCAGTACTTC
CAFSPSGTYEQYF
>TRBV4-3|TRBD2|TRBJ2-3|NA
TGCGCCAGCAGCCAATCTCTAGCGGACACAGATACGCAGTATTTT
CASSQSLADTDTQYF
>TRBV5-1|NA|TRBJ2-7|NA
TGCGCCAGCAGCCGCCAGCAGGGTTCGTACGAGCAGTACTTC
CASSRQQGSYEQYF
>TRBV11-3|NA|TRBJ2-3|NA
TGTGCCAGCAGCTTAGATGGTGGCGGAGATACGCAGTATTTT
CASSLDGGGDTQYF
>TRBV9|NA|TRBJ2-1|NA
TGTGCCAGCAGCGTAGCCGGGATCTACAACAATGAGCAGTTCTTC
CASSVAGIYNNEQFF
>TRBV6-5|TRBD2|TRBJ2-1|NA
TGTGCCAGCAGTTACGGGTTAGGGACTAGCATTAGCGAGCAGTTCTTC
CASSYGLGTSISEQFF
>TRBV6-6|TRBD2|TRBJ2-1|NA
TGTGCCAGCACCATAGGGACTAGCAGGCGTGAGCAGTTCTTC
CASTIGTSRREQFF
>TRBV28|TRBD1|TRBJ2-5|NA
TGTGCCAGCACCACAGGGGGCGCGAAGACCCAGTACTTC
CASTTGGAKTQYF
>TRBV10-3|NA|TRBJ1-1|NA
TGTGCCATCAGGGCTGACACTAACACTGAAGCTTTCTTT
CAIRADTNTEAFF
>TRBV20-1|TRBD1|TRBJ1-2|NA
TGCAGTGCGAGGGACAGCTATGGCTACACCTTC
CSARDSYGYTF
>TRBV27|TRBD2|TRBJ2-3|once
TGTGCCAGCAGGCCTCCGGGACTAGGGTGCCCAGATACGCAGTATTTT
CASRPPGLGCPDTQYF
>TRBV28|NA|TRBJ1-1|NA
TGTGCCAGCAGTTCGGGAGGGGCAGACACTGAAGCTTTCTTT
CASSSGGADTEAFF
>TRBV30|TRBD2|TRBJ2-7|NA
TGTGCCTGGGGGTTCGAGAGCGGGAGTGCCTACGAGCAGTACTTC
CAWGFESGSAYEQYF
>TRBV5-6|TRBD1|TRBJ2-5|NA
TGTGCCAGCAGCTTGGGATGGACAGGGGGCTTATTGAAGACCCAGTACTTC
CASSLGWTGGLLKTQYF
>TRBV5-1|NA|TRBJ2-1|NA
TGCGCCAGCAGCTTGTCCGCTACGACTAGTAAGTACCTCGTTGAGCAGTTCTTC
CASSLSATTSKYLVEQFF
>TRBV19|NA|TRBJ1-1|NA
TGTGCCAGTAGTACGGGGATGAACACTGAAGCTTTCTTT
CASSTGMNTEAFF
>TRBV28|NA|TRBJ2-7|few
TGTGCCAGCAGAACAGACGGTTGGCAGTACTTC
CASRTDGWQYF
>TRBV7-2|NA|TRBJ2-7|NA
TGTGCCAGCAGCTTTGGGCCTGGGAGTCGGCGACGATACGAGCAGTACTTC
CASSFGPGSRRRYEQYF
>TRBV2|NA|TRBJ1-1|NA
TGTGCCAGCAGTGGTCAGGGGTGGGTAACTGAAGCTTTCTTT
CASSGQGWVTEAFF
>TRBV21-1|NA|TRBJ2-5|NA
TGTGCCAGCATTTCAGAAGCGGGATATCAAGAGACCCAGTACTTC
CASISEAGYQETQYF